These 29 T cell receptor beta chains came from one sample sequenced in a study of T cells after yellow fever vaccination. TCRdb redid the calling of the 5' RACE reads with MiXCR, one entry per CDR3 protein. The table lists roughly 300,000 distinct CDR3 sequences, around 8.1% of them singletons. The sequencing here drew on PBMCs, taken about 49 days after the first yellow fever vaccination. The receptor set was obtained from a man aged 18 to 30 who received the YFV17D yellow fever vaccine.

This clonotype has a handful of counts. The gene calls are TRBV20-1 and TRBJ1-1; 9 positions match TRBD1. The CDR3 has 13 amino acids. Trimming cost V 5 bases and J 5 bases; bases outside gene matches: 6. Germline-derived CDR1 and CDR2 are DFQATT and SNEGSKA (reference sequence). The CDR3 here is CSAGWTGETEAFF. The CDR3 DNA is TGCAGTGCTGGATGGACAGGGGAGACTGAAGCTTTCTTT.

This clonotype occurred a few times. Written as DNA, the CDR3 is TGTGCCAGCAGTTTACCCCAGATCCCCCATACGCAGTATTTT. Translating gives CASSLPQIPHTQYF. This rearrangement joins TRBV28 to TRBJ2-3; D is unresolved. V was shortened by 2 bases and J by 7 bases, with 13 bases between the two germline ends. Germline-derived CDR1 and CDR2 are MDHEN and SYDVKM. CDR3 size: 14 residues.

A few counts support this clonotype. J is TRBJ1-4 and V is TRBV7-8; a weak D match, TRBD1 (5 bases). The CDR3 runs 15 residues. With 5 bases removed from V and 0 bases from J, the gap between germline ends came to 10 bases. Germline loops: CDR1 SGHVS, CDR2 FQNEAQ. CDR3 sequence reads: CASSRQLATNEKLFF. The CDR3 DNA reads TGTGCCAGCAGCAGACAGCTTGCAACTAATGAAAAACTGTTTTTT.

The J gene is TRBJ1-5, the V gene TRBV7-2; D ambiguous. The CDR3 has 14 amino acids. Germline V gives CDR1 SGHTA, CDR2 FQGNSA. Trimming removed 5 bases from V and 7 bases from J, with 15 bases in between. The CDR3 DNA is TGTGCCAGCAGCGCTTATGAAGCTAGCCAGCCCCAGCATTTT. It is translated as CASSAYEASQPQHF.

This chain uses TRBV7-9 with TRBJ1-1; D is undetermined. With 1 base removed from V and 6 bases from J, the gap between germline ends came to 9 bases. Per germline, CDR1 SEHNR and CDR2 FQNEAQ (reference sequence). This CDR3 has 13 residues. CDR3 region: CASSLGDLAEAFF. The CDR3 bases are TGTGCCAGCAGCTTAGGGGATTTGGCTGAAGCTTTCTTT.

DNA for the CDR3: TGTGCCAGCTCACCACGGGGAATGGGCACAGATACGCAGTATTTT. Protein sequence: CASSPRGMGTDTQYF. The rearrangement uses TRBV18 and TRBJ2-3; no clear D gene. V was shortened by 1 base and J by 1 base, with 9 bases between the two germline ends. CDR3 length: 15 residues. The germline V gene encodes CDR1 KGHSH and CDR2 LQKENI.

The chain has TRBV4-1 and TRBJ2-1; 12 bases match TRBD2. Germline trimming cut 0 bases from V and 6 bases from J; bases unmatched to any gene: 6. The CDR3 totals 17 residues. The V gene's germline CDR1 is MGHRA and CDR2 YSYEKL. CDR3 DNA sequence: TGCGCCAGCAGCCAAGATTGGTCTAGCGGGGGGGTCAATGAGCAGTTCTTC. The encoded protein is CASSQDWSSGGVNEQFF.

This clonotype was counted a few times. This sequence joins TRBV6-2 or TRBV6-3 and TRBJ2-1; D might be TRBD2 (5 bases). This CDR3 comprises 14 residues. Germline CDR1 and CDR2: MNHEY and SVGEGT. The V end was cut by 6 bases, the J end by 8 bases, with 17 bases between. The CDR3 sequence: CASRPMRVTDEQFF. CDR3 DNA sequence: TGTGCCAGCAGACCCATGCGGGTTACGGATGAGCAGTTCTTC.

A note on this clonotype: A much larger clone is a single base away; this may be a read error. This chain uses TRBV5-1 with TRBJ2-1, with D unresolved. CDR3 length: 15 amino acids. Deletions cut 1 base from V and 0 bases from J, with 8 bases between. Germline assignment: CDR1 SGHRS and CDR2 YFSETQ. This CDR3 reads CASSLTASSYNEQFF. For the CDR3, the DNA is TGCGCCAGCAGCTTGACGGCTAGCTCCTACAATGAGCAGTTCTTC.

DNA of the CDR3: TGTGCCAGCACCTCGGGACAGGCGATGCTCGATGAGCAGTTCTTC. This sequence encodes CASTSGQAMLDEQFF. The chain joins TRBV28 to TRBJ2-1; the match to TRBD1 covers 8 bases. V trimming: 7 bases; J trimming: 8 bases; junction bases outside the gene matches: 13. The germline gives CDR1 MDHEN, CDR2 SYDVKM. The CDR3 consists of 15 residues.

This clonotype was detected ten times or more. This chain uses TRBV12-3 or TRBV12-4 with TRBJ1-3; D not resolved. Trimming shortened V by 3 bases and J by 0 bases, and 6 bases separated the two germline ends. This CDR3 spans 14 amino acids. CDR3 nucleotides: TGTGCCAGCAGTTTGTCCTCCTCTGGAAACACCATATATTTT. Its translation is CASSLSSSGNTIYF.

This clonotype has a count of ten or more. V and J are TRBV7-9 and TRBJ1-1, with D perhaps TRBD1 (6 bases). The CDR3 is 14 residues long. Trimming stripped 4 bases from V and 4 bases from J, with 13 bases between. Germline values: CDR1 SEHNR, CDR2 FQNEAQ (reference sequence). CDR3 region: CASSSEGGGTEAFF. The CDR3 coding sequence is TGTGCCAGCAGCTCCGAGGGGGGGGGCACTGAAGCTTTCTTT. Combining the CDR3 with reference TRBV7-9 and TRBJ1-1 gives the whole variable domain DTGVSQNPRHKITKRGQNVTFRCDPISEHNRLYWYRQTLGQGPEFLTYFQNEAQLEKSRLLSDRFSAERPKGSFSTLEIQRTEQGDSAMYLCASSSEGGGTEAFFGQGTRLTVV.

This clonotype has just a few counts. V gene TRBV6-1 combines with J gene TRBJ2-5, with D possibly being TRBD2 (6 bases). The germline CDR1 and CDR2 sequences are MNHNS and SASEGT. V lost 7 bases and J lost 2, with 14 bases in between. The CDR3 extends over 14 amino acids. CDR3: CASNQWGDQETQYF. The CDR3 DNA follows: TGTGCCAGCAACCAATGGGGGGATCAAGAGACCCAGTACTTC.

This clonotype has ten or more counts. The chain couples TRBV4-2 to TRBJ2-7; D is unresolved. The CDR3 loop spans 16 amino acids. V lost 4 bases and J 0 bases, leaving 16 bases between the germline ends. From germline, CDR1 is LGHNA and CDR2 YNFKEQ. The CDR3: CASSPWGGESSYEQYF. CDR3 nucleotide sequence: TGTGCCAGCAGCCCGTGGGGTGGGGAAAGCTCCTACGAGCAGTACTTC.

Regarding this clonotype: A much more abundant neighbour one base away suggests this may be a read error. The genes are TRBV7-2 and TRBJ2-1, with TRBD2 matching over 13 bases. CDR1 and CDR2 from the germline V gene are SGHTA and FQGNSA. The CDR3 covers 15 residues. Trimming removed 5 bases from V and 8 bases from J; junction bases left unmatched: 6. CDR3 protein: CASSPGLAGYHEQFF. The DNA of the CDR3 is TGTGCCAGCAGCCCGGGACTAGCGGGGTACCATGAGCAGTTCTTC.

There are a few counts of this clonotype. V is TRBV6-2 or TRBV6-3 and J is TRBJ2-6, with 7 nucleotides matching TRBD1. The CDR3 extends over 19 amino acids. Per germline, CDR1 MNHEY and CDR2 SVGEGT. V lost 3 bases to trimming and J lost 1 base; unmatched junction nucleotides: 12. In DNA form, the CDR3 reads TGTGCCAGCAGTTATCGGACAGGCCTACGATTATCTGGGGCCAACGTCCTGACTTTC. It yields the protein CASSYRTGLRLSGANVLTF.

In this sample, this clonotype turned up a few times. The chain is built from TRBV4-3 and TRBJ2-1; 12 nucleotides align to TRBD2. The junction had 14 bases not matched to a gene; V was cut back by 8 bases and J by 12 bases. This CDR3 has 15 amino acids. Germline CDR1 and CDR2: LGHNA and YSLEER. The CDR3 DNA follows: TGCGCCAGCGGAGCCGGGTCTAGCGGGGGGGCCAGGCAGTTCTTC. Translating gives CASGAGSSGGARQFF.

Only a few counts were recorded for this clonotype. The V and J genes are TRBV5-1 and TRBJ2-7; the match to TRBD1 covers 7 bases. With V trimmed by 5 bases and J by 5 bases, 10 bases remained unmatched. This CDR3 has 14 amino acids. Germline CDR1 and CDR2: SGHRS and YFSETQ. The CDR3 DNA follows: TGCGCCAGCAGTACACAGGGGTTGGATAACGAGCAGTACTTC. The encoded protein is CASSTQGLDNEQYF.

The V and J genes are TRBV14 and TRBJ1-5; TRBD1 might be the D (5 bases). V shed 2 bases and J shed 6 bases, with 8 bases lying between them. This CDR3 is 13 amino acids long. Per germline, CDR1 SGHDN and CDR2 FVKESK. The DNA for the CDR3 is TGTGCCAGCAGCCAATGGGGGGGTCAGCCCCAGCATTTT. This sequence encodes CASSQWGGQPQHF.

This chain connects TRBV20-1 to TRBJ2-5, with D possibly matching TRBD1 (5 bases). The CDR3 totals 14 residues. The ends were cut back, 6 bases at V and 3 bases at J, with 17 bases in the middle. Germline V gene data show CDR1 as DFQATT and CDR2 as SNEGSKA (reference sequence). CDR3 sequence: CSAGPRQDKETQYF. The CDR3 DNA reads TGCAGTGCGGGGCCGAGGCAGGACAAAGAGACCCAGTACTTC.

This clonotype was picked up a small number of times. This chain joins TRBV2 and TRBJ2-5, with D possibly TRBD1 on 6 matching bases. The CDR3 is 14 residues long. In germline, CDR1 is SNHLY, CDR2 FYNNEI. The ends were cut back, 6 bases at V and 2 bases at J, with 13 bases in the middle. CDR3 amino acids: CASRGGQRQETQYF. The CDR3 DNA sequence: TGTGCCAGCAGGGGCGGACAGAGACAAGAGACCCAGTACTTC.

CDR3 nucleotides: TGTGCCAGCAGCTTAACGGACAGGGAGGCCGGGGAGCTGTTTTTT. Translation: CASSLTDREAGELFF. The J gene is TRBJ2-2, the V gene TRBV7-3, with 8 bases lining up with TRBD1. The CDR3 totals 15 residues. The trim removed 0 bases at V and 6 bases at J, leaving 3 bases unmatched. CDR1 and CDR2 from the germline V gene are SGHTA and FQGTGA.

This clonotype was detected only a few times. The CDR3 DNA reads TGTGCCATCAGCGGACTAGCGGGGGTTTCAGATACGCAGTATTTT. Encoded protein: CAISGLAGVSDTQYF. The chain combines TRBV10-3 with TRBJ2-3; 13 nucleotides align to TRBD2. This CDR3 has 15 residues. V shed 6 bases, J shed 4 bases, and the junction held 4 bases outside the gene matches. Per the germline V gene, CDR1 is ENHRY and CDR2 is SYGVKD.

The genes are TRBV5-1 and TRBJ2-7; TRBD1 is a possible D gene (5 bases). Germline assignment: CDR1 SGHRS and CDR2 YFSETQ. This CDR3 contains 14 residues. The V gene lost 0 bases and the J gene lost 0 bases, with 7 bases spanning the gap. CDR3 nucleotides: TGCGCCAGCAGCTTGGGGGGCTCCTCCTACGAGCAGTACGTC. The encoded protein is CASSLGGSSYEQYV.

This clonotype was counted many times. The V call is TRBV12-3 or TRBV12-4, the J call TRBJ1-6, with D uncertain. CDR3 length equals 15 residues. The V end was cut by 7 bases, the J end by 7 bases, with 17 bases between. The CDR3 DNA reads as TGTGCCAGCACCCCATTCGGGGAGTCGAATTCACCCCTCCACTTT. This codes for CASTPFGESNSPLHF.

The chain has TRBV29-1 and TRBJ2-1; 10 bases agree with TRBD1. CDR3 size: 16 residues. The J segment lost 1 base and the V segment lost 5 bases, leaving 8 bases of the junction unmatched. Germline CDR1 is SQVTM and CDR2 is ANQGSEA. The CDR3 DNA follows: TGCAGCGTTAGGGACAGGGGATACCTATCCTACAATGAGCAGTTCTTC. It yields the protein CSVRDRGYLSYNEQFF.

This chain links TRBV19 with TRBJ1-5, with TRBD1 matching over 9 bases. The CDR3 runs 16 residues. With V trimmed by 6 bases and J by 4 bases, 10 bases remained unmatched. Germline CDR1 is LNHDA and CDR2 is SQIVND (reference sequence). CDR3 loop: CASSGQGSPRNQPQHF. The CDR3 DNA is TGTGCCAGTAGCGGACAGGGGTCTCCGCGAAATCAGCCCCAGCATTTT.

V and J are TRBV18 and TRBJ2-7, with D tentatively TRBD2 (6 bases). The CDR3 spans 16 residues. The V end was cut by 0 bases, the J end by 7 bases, with 19 bases between. Germline V gene sequence: CDR1 KGHSH, CDR2 LQKENI. The CDR3 loop reads CASSPPSGGWMREQYF. The CDR3 bases are TGTGCCAGCTCACCACCGTCCGGGGGATGGATGCGGGAGCAGTACTTC. Combining the CDR3 with reference TRBV18 and TRBJ2-7 gives the whole variable domain NAGVMQNPRHLVRRRGQEARLRCSPMKGHSHVYWYRQLPEEGLKFMVYLQKENIIDESGMPKERFSAEFPKEGPSILRIQQVVRGDSAAYFCASSPPSGGWMREQYFGPGTRLTVT.

The sample holds a few counts of this clonotype. This chain connects TRBV6-1 to TRBJ2-1, with TRBD2 identical over 7 bases. V lost 5 bases to trimming and J lost 6 bases; unmatched junction nucleotides: 4. The germline gives CDR1 MNHNS, CDR2 SASEGT. The CDR3 totals 13 residues. The DNA of the CDR3 is TGTGCCAGCAGTCGTGGGGGGGGCAATGAGCAGTTCTTC. Its protein is CASSRGGGNEQFF.